This T cell receptor beta chain came from a study of vaccination effects on CD4 cells after COVID-19. Using viral peptide pools, the ViraFEST assay grew out antigen-specific CD4+ T cells prior to sequencing. After more than 8 days in culture, the CD4+ T cells were isolated. Absence of prior SARS-CoV-2 infection characterized the vaccine recipients, who showed negative nucleocapsid antibodies. Sequencing was performed with immunoSEQ multiplex PCR; in TCRdb, only in-frame clones are kept and a portion is missing. The data contain about 73,000 clones, around 81% of them seen just once; the ten biggest clones take up roughly a tenth. Trimming took 3 bases from V and 0 from J; bases not matched to a gene: 3. Germline loops: CDR1 SGHTA, CDR2 FQGNSA. CDR3 length equals 15 residues. In this sample, this clone turned up once. As yet, its antigen is unknown.

The chain has TRBV7-2 and TRBJ1-1; 8 bases line up with TRBD1. Sequences were derived from CD4+ T cells from PBMCs cultured with SARS-CoV-2 spike peptides, sampled before COVID-19 vaccination. This receptor was obtained from a human donor who received a COVID-19 vaccine. The chain's CDR3 is CASSLYRGMNTEAFF. CDR3 nucleotide sequence: TGTGCCAGCAGCTTGTACAGGGGGATGAACACTGAAGCTTTCTTT.